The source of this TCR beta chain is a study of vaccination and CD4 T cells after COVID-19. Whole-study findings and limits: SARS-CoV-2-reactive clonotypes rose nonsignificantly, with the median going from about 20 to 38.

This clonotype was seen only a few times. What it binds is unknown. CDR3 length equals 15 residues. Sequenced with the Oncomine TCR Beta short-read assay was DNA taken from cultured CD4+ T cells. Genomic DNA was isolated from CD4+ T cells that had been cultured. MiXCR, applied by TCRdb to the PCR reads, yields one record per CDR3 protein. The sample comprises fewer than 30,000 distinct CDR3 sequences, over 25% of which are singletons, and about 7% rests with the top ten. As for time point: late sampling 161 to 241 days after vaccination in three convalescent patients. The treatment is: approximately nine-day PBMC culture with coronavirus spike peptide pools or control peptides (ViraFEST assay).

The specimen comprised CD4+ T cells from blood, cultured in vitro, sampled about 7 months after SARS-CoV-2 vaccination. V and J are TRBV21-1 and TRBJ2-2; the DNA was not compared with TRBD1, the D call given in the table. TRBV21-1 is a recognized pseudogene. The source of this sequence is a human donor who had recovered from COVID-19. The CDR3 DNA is TGTGCCAGCAGCAAAGGGGGGGGGTCACCCGGGGAGCTGTTTTTT. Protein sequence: CASSKGGGSPGELFF.